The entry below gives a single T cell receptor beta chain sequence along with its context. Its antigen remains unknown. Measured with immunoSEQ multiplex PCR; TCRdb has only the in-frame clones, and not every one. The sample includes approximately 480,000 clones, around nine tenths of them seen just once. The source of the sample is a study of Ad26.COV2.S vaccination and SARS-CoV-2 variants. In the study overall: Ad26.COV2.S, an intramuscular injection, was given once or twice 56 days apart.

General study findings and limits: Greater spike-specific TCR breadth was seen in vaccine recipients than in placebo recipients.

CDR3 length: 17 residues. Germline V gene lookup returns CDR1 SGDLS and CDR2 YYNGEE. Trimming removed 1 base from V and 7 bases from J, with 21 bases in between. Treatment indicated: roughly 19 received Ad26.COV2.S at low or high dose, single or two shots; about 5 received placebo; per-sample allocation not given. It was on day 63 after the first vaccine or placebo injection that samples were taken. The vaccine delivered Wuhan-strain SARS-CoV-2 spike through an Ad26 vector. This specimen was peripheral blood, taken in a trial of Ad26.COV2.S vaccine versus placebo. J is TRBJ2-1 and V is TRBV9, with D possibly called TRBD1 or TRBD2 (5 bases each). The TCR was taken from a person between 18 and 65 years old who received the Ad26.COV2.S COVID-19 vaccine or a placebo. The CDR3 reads CASSVLPTGGRVNEQFF. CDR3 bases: TGTGCCAGCAGCGTACTCCCGACTGGGGGAAGGGTGAATGAGCAGTTCTTC.